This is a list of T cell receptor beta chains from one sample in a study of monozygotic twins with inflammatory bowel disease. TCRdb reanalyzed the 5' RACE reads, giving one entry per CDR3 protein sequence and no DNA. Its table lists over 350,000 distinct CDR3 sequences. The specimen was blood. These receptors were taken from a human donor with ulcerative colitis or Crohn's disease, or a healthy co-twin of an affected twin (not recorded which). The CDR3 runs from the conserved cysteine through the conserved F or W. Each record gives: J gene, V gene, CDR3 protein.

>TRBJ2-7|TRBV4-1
CASSQGLVATYEQYF
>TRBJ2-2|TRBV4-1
CASSQEGLGANTGELFF
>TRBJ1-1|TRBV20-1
CSARDGGRGPEAFF
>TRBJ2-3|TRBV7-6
CASSLGPRITDTQYF
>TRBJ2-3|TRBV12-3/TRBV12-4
CASSLYSGGAGTDTQYF
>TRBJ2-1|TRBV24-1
CATSDSRGPKFF
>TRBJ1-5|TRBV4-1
CASSQRDRGGDQPQHF
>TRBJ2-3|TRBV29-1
CSVEYRGVSTDTQYF
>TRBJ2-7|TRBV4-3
CASSQDLGQGYEQYF
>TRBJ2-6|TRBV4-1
CASSQTSGRVITGANVLTF
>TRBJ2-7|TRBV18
CASSRARDFSYEQYF
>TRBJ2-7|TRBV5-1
CASSWGQGNVEQYF
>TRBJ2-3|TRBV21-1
CASSKDVTGGPSTDTQYF
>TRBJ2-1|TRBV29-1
CSVGQGSAPYNEQFF
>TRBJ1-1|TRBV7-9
CASSPIVGVEAFF
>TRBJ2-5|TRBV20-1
CSAIGRIQETQYF
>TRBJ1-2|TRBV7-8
CASSFIGRVNGYTF
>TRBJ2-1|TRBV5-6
CASSSTSGGYEQFF
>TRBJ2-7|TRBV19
CASSDHPDQRIYEQYF
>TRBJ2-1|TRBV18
CASSPASGAHNEQFF
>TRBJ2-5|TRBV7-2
CASNIWDRGMETQYF
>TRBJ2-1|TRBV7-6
CASSALGDEQFF
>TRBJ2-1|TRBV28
CASSFGGEYNEQFF
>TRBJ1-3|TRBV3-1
CASSKDVPGPSGNTIYF
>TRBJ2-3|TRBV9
CASGGRGGGGTDTQYF
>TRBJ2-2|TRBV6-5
CASSYSRGGNTGELFF
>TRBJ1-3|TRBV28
CASTRQPGNTIYF
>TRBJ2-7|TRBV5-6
CASSPAGGGSYEQYF
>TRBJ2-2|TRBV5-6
CASSLSGGTSWEKNTGELFF
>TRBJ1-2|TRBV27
CASSLLGQAPGYGYTF
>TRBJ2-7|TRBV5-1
CASSLTVHEQYF
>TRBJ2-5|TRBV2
CASSPLLAFQETQYF
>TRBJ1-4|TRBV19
CASSIVTGSLEKLFF
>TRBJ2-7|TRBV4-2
CASSQVSGPSSYEQYF
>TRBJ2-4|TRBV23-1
CASSQSAPGQKAKNIQYF
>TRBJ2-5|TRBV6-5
CASSPIYQETQYF
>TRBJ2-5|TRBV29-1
CSVAGGVGETQYF
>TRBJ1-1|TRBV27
CASSRAPAMMNTEAFF
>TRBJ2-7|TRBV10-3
CAIGQGYEQYF
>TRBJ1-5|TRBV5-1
CASSLGVGSLNQPQHF
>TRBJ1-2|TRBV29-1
CSVETGVYGYTF
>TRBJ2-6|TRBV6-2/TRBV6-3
CASMWDRGPGANVLTF